This T cell receptor beta chain was recovered during a study of response to subunit inactivated influenza vaccine. Study-wide points: Authors suggested that a seasonal influenza vaccination recruits few new T cells each time.

Via MiXCR, TCRdb re-called the RT-PCR reads, giving one row per CDR3 protein. Of around 760,000 distinct CDR3 sequences listed, approximately 15% were seen once; the top ten hold approximately 6.5%. The CDR3 sequence is 13 residues long. The germline CDR1 and CDR2 sequences are ENHRY and SYGVKD. Concerning this clonotype itself: Its specificity is not known. At one end the junction does not follow the germline gene, possibly because of a read error.

This chain joins TRBV10-3 and TRBJ2-7, with D maybe TRBD2 (5 bases). The sequences come from PBMCs from blood, collected approximately 15 days before vaccination. The source of this sequence is a man aged 50-60 years who received an inactivated influenza vaccine. Written as DNA, the CDR3 is TGTGCCATCAGGATAAACGGGGTGTACGAGCATTACTTC. Amino acid sequence: CAIRINGVYEHYF.